This T cell receptor (beta chain) was retrieved from a study of shared clonotypes between healthy human individuals. Study-level findings and limits: The four-donor shared clonotypes exceeded non-shared clonotypes in generation probability, with non-shared ones scoring lower.

V was pared by 6 bases and J by 7 bases, with 4 bases of the junction left unmatched. CDR3 length: 13 residues. Germline V gives CDR1 MNHNS, CDR2 SASEGT. Once extracted for a subset, genomic DNA was divided evenly among several immunoSEQ plates. The sorted-subset replicate PCRs were given approximately 190 ng DNA, which is some 29,000 T cell genomes. Method: immunoSEQ multiplex PCR; TCRdb's copy keeps in-frame clones and lacks some. The sample contains 2 million to 3 million clones, over 85% of which appear only once. Both subsets, CD45RA+ naive and CD45RA-negative memory, were split from the CD4+ cells. As to this clone: What it binds is not known.

Sequences were obtained from naive CD4+ T cells from PBMCs. Subset noted: CD45RA+ positively selected. The gene calls are TRBV6-1 and TRBJ1-3, with 9 bases identical to TRBD1. This receptor was taken from a young man in good health. Some clones in this sample may be carry-over from other donors' samples. The CDR3 nucleotides read TGTGCCAGCAGAACAGGGGGCCCGAACACCATATATTTT. Protein product: CASRTGGPNTIYF.